The text below deals with one T cell receptor beta chain. Original processing methods: Researchers report that nucleated cell counts were estimated from reference gene primer amplification. Clones were sequenced by immunoSEQ multiplex PCR, and TCRdb holds only the in-frame ones, with some missing. V, J and clone size are those of that table, while D and trimming were read from the DNA. The data contain approximately 200,000 clones, around 89% of them seen just once; the ten biggest clones take up approximately 3.4%. This specimen belongs to a study of blood T cell repertoires in COVID-19. This CDR3 is 15 amino acids long. V was cut by 8 bases and J by 4 bases, with 17 bases left in between. Germline V gene sequence: CDR1 LNHDA, CDR2 SQIVND (reference sequence). Membership in each cohort depended on participant-reported clinical history.

The TCR was taken from a woman between 18 and 29 years old in a cohort exposed to, infected with or recovered from COVID-19 (not recorded which). This chain links TRBV19 with TRBJ1-4; D is possibly TRBD1 (6 bases). Sequenced sample: PBMCs or T cells enriched from blood (not recorded which). The CDR3 DNA reads TGTGCCAGTCAACCGAGGGGGTCGGGTAATGAAAAACTGTTTTTT. Translation: CASQPRGSGNEKLFF.